This record looks at one TCR beta chain sequence and its context. What it recognizes is unknown. This CDR3 contains 16 residues. Trimming pared 2 bases from V and 0 bases from J, leaving 8 bases between. Germline lookup yields CDR1 MNHNY and CDR2 SVGAGI (reference sequence). Carrying unique molecular identifiers, the cDNA also gained a universal primer site through template switching. TCRdb called the 5' RACE reads again in MiXCR, with one record for every CDR3 protein. This table holds about 340,000 distinct CDR3 sequences, around 9% found once. The data were obtained in a study of identical twins. Whole-study findings and limits: Cord blood beta clonotypes present at high abundance carried fewer insertions; no such pattern appeared in memory repertoires.

This chain links TRBV6-6 with TRBJ2-6; D gene uncertain. The specimen sequenced was naive T cells sorted from blood. The receptor comes from a woman in her 50s in good health. The CDR3: CASSYLFPSGANVLTF. As DNA, the CDR3 is TGTGCCAGCAGTTACCTTTTTCCCTCTGGGGCCAACGTCCTGACTTTC.